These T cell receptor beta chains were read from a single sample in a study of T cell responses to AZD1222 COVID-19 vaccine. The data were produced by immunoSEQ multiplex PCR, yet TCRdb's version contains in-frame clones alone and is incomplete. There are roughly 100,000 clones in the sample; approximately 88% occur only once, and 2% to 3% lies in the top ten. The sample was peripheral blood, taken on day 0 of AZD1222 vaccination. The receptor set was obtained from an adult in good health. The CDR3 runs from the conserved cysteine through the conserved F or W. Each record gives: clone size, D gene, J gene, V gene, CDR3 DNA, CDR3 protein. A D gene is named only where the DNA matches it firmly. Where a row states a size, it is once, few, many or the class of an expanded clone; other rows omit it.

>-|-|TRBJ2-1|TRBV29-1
TGCAGCGTTGCCGGGGGTGGTGAGCAGTTCTTC
CSVAGGGEQFF
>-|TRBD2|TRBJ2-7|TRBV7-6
TGTGCCAGCAGCTTAGGGCTAGCGGGAGACCACGAGCAGTACTTC
CASSLGLAGDHEQYF
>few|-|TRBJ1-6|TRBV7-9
TGTGCCAGCAGCCTTCAGATAGAGGGCACCCTCCACTTT
CASSLQIEGTLHF
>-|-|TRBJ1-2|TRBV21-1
TGTGCCAGCAGCCCCAGGGAAGGTGGCTACACCTTC
CASSPREGGYTF
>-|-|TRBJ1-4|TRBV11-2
TGTGCCAGCAGCTTACTCGGAGGTTCGGACGAAAAACTGTTTTTT
CASSLLGGSDEKLFF
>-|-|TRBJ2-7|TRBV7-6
TGTGCCAGCAGCCCGCAGGGACTGGTCGGCGAGCAGTACTTC
CASSPQGLVGEQYF
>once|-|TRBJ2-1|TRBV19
TGTGCCACCTCCGTGGGCGGATACAATGAGCAGTTCTTC
CATSVGGYNEQFF
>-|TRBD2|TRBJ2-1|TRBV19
TGTGCCAGGACGGGACTAGCGGGAGGAAAGCACTACAATGAGCAGTTCTTC
CARTGLAGGKHYNEQFF
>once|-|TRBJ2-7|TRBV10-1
TGCGCCAGCAGTGTGGCGGCAGGCGAGCAGTACTTC
CASSVAAGEQYF
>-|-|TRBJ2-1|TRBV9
TGTGCCAGCAGCACTGGTGGGGGGGCCTCCTACAATGAGCAGTTCTTC
CASSTGGGASYNEQFF
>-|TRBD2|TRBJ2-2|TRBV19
TGTGCCAGTAGTATCACTAGCGGGAACACCGGGGAGCTGTTTTTT
CASSITSGNTGELFF
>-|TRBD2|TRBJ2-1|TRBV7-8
TGTGCCAGCAGTCCCCTCCCGGGGGGCTACAATGAGCAGTTCTTC
CASSPLPGGYNEQFF
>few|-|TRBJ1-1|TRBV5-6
TGTGCCAGCAGCTCGATGAGGGTGAACACTGAAGCTTTCTTT
CASSSMRVNTEAFF
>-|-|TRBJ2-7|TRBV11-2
TGTGCCAGCAGCTTCAATGAGGGTCCCTACGAGCAGTACTTC
CASSFNEGPYEQYF
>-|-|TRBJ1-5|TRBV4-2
TGTGCCAGCAGCCAAGATAGCAATCAGCCCCAGCATTTT
CASSQDSNQPQHF
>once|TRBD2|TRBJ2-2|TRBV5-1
TGCGCCAGCAGCTTGGCCGCGGGAGACTACACCGGGGAGCTGTTTTTT
CASSLAAGDYTGELFF
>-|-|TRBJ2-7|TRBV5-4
TGTGCCAGCAGCTTGGCCGGGGACCTAGGCTACGAGCAGTACTTC
CASSLAGDLGYEQYF
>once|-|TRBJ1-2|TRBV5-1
TGCGCCAGCAGCTTGGCTCAGGGATCGGGCGGCTACACCTTC
CASSLAQGSGGYTF
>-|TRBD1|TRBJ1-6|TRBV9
TGTGCCAGCAGCCGTAAAGGACAGGGAATAAATTCACCCCTCCACTTT
CASSRKGQGINSPLHF
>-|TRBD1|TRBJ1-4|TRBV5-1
TGCGCCAGCAGCTTTTCAGGGGGTGGGGAAAAACTGTTTTTT
CASSFSGGGEKLFF
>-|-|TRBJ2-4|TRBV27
TGTGCCAGCAGTCCCGGACCCGCAGAAAACATTCAGTACTTC
CASSPGPAENIQYF
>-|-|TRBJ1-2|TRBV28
TGTGCCAGCAGTTTAGGAATCCAGCGAAACTATGGCTACACCTTC
CASSLGIQRNYGYTF
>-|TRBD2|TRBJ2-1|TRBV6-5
TGTGCCAGCAGTCTAGTAGCGGGGGCCTACAATGAGCAGTTCTTC
CASSLVAGAYNEQFF
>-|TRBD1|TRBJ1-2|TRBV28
TGTGCCAGCAGTTTGCCACAGGGGTCGGGCCCTAACTATGGCTACACCTTC
CASSLPQGSGPNYGYTF
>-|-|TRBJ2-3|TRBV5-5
TGTGCCAGCAGCCTGGGACTTGGGGGCACAGATACGCAGTATTTT
CASSLGLGGTDTQYF
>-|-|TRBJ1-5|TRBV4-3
TGCGCCAGCAGCCAAGACGCAACCAACAATCAGCCCCAGCATTTT
CASSQDATNNQPQHF
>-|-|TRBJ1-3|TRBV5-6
TGTGCCAGCAGCTGGGCCTCTGGAAACACCATATATTTT
CASSWASGNTIYF
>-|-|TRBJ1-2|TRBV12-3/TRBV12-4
TGTGCCAGCAGTTTTGGGATAGGCTACACCTTC
CASSFGIGYTF
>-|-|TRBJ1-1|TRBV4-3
TGCGCCAGCAGCTGGTCGGGATCGAACACTGAAGCTTTCTTT
CASSWSGSNTEAFF
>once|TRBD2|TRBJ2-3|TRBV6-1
TGTGCCAGCAGTGAAGGCCTACTAGCGGGGTGGATGGATACGCAGTATTTT
CASSEGLLAGWMDTQYF
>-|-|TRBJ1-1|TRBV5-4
TGTGCCAGCAGCCCAACCGTTGGAGGGGCCGGGGCTGAAGCTTTCTTT
CASSPTVGGAGAEAFF
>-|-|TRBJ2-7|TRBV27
TGTGCCAGCAGTCCCTACCTCGGTCGTCGAAGCTCCTACGAGCAGTACTTC
CASSPYLGRRSSYEQYF
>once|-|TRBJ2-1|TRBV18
TGTGCCAGCTCACCACGTCTTGGGGGAGTGGATGAGCAGTTCTTC
CASSPRLGGVDEQFF
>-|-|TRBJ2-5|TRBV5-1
TGCGCCAGCAGCTTGACAGGTCAATGGGAGACCCAGTACTTC
CASSLTGQWETQYF
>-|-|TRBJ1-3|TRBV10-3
TGTGCCATCAGACCCCCCTCTGGAAACACCATATATTTT
CAIRPPSGNTIYF
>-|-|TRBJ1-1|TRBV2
TGTGCCAGCTCGGACCAGCCGAACACTGAAGCTTTCTTT
CASSDQPNTEAFF
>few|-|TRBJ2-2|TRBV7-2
TGTGCCAGCAGCTTAGGGGGCGCGAACACCGGGGAGCTGTTTTTT
CASSLGGANTGELFF
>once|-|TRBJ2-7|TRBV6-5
TGTGCCAGCAGTCAACGGGACGAGCAGTACTTC
CASSQRDEQYF
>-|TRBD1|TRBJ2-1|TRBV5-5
TGTGCCAGCACCATTCGATCAGGGGGTGGAAACAATGAGCAGTTCTTC
CASTIRSGGGNNEQFF
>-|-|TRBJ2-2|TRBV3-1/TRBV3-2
TGTGCCAGCAGAAACAAGAACACCGGGGAGCTGTTTTTT
CASRNKNTGELFF
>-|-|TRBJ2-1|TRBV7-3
TGTGCCAGCAGCCTGGACAGCAGCTCCTACAATGAGCAGTTCTTC
CASSLDSSSYNEQFF
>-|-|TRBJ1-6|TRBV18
TGTGCCAGCTCACAAGAGGGAAGTTCACCCCTCCACTTT
CASSQEGSSPLHF
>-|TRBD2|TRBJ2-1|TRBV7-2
TGTGCCAGCAGCCCCGGACTAGCGGCCAATGAGCAGTTCTTC
CASSPGLAANEQFF
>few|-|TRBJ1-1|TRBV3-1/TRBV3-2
TGTGCCAGCAGCCAAGCCAGGGGTAACACTGAAGCTTTCTTT
CASSQARGNTEAFF
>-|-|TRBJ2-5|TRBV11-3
TGTGCCAGCAGCTTAGTGTGGGAAGAGACCCAGTACTTC
CASSLVWEETQYF
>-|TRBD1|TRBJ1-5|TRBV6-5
TGTGCCAGCAGTCCGGACAGGGGGAATCAGCCCCAGCATTTT
CASSPDRGNQPQHF
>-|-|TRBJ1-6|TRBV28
TGTGCCAGCAAAAATAGGGCCAGGGTCAATTCACCCCTCCACTTT
CASKNRARVNSPLHF
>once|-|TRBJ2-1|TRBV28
TGTGCCAGCAGTTTATGGGCGGGGAGCAGCTACAATGAGCAGTTCTTC
CASSLWAGSSYNEQFF
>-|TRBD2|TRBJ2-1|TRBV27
TGTGCCAGCAGCATCCATGGAGGGACTAGCGTAACCAATGAGCAGTTCTTC
CASSIHGGTSVTNEQFF
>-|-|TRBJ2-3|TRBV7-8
TGTGCCAGCAGCCTCCACGCGACAGATACGCAGTATTTT
CASSLHATDTQYF
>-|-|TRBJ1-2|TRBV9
TGTGCCAGCAGCGTAGCTCTGACGCTTGGCTACACCTTC
CASSVALTLGYTF
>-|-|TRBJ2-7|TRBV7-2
TGTGCCAGCAGTCCCGGGGGCCCCTACGAGCAGTACTTC
CASSPGGPYEQYF
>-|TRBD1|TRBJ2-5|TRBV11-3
TGTGCCAGCAGTGACTACAGGGGCGGTCAAGAGACCCAGTACTTC
CASSDYRGGQETQYF
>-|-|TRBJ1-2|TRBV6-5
TGTGCCAGCAGTTACTCTCGGGGTGTAGGCCATGGCTACACCTTC
CASSYSRGVGHGYTF
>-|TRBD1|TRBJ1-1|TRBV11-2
TGTGCCAGCAGCGTGGGACAGGGTAACATGAACACTGAAGCTTTCTTT
CASSVGQGNMNTEAFF
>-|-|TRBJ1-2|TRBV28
TGTGCCAGCAGTTTAGCGGGATTGGACTATGGCTACACCTTC
CASSLAGLDYGYTF
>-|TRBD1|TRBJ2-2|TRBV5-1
TGCGCCAGCAGCCCCGGGACAGGGTTCACCGGGGAGCTGTTTTTT
CASSPGTGFTGELFF
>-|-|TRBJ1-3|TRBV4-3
TGCGCCAGCAGCCAAGTAGTGCAGGTACAAGGAAACACCATATATTTT
CASSQVVQVQGNTIYF